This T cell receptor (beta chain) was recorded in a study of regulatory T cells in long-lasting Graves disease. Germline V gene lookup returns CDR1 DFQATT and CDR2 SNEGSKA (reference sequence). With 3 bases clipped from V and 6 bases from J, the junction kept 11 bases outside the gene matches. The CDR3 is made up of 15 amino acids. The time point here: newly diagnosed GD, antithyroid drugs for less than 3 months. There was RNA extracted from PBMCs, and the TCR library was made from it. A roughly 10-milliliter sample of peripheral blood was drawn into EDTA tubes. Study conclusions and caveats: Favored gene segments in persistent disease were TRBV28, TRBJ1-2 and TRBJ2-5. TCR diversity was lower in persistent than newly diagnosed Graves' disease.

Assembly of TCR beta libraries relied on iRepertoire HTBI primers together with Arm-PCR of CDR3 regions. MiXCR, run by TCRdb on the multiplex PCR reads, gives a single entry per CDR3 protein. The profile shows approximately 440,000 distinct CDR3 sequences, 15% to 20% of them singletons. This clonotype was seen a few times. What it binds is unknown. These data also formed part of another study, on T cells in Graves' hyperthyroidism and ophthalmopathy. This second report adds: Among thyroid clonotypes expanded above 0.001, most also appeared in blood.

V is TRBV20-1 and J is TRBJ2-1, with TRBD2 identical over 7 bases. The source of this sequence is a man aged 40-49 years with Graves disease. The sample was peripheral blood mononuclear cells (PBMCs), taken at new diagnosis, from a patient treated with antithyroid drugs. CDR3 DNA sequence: TGCAGTGCTAGCCCCGTCGGGGGAGGGCGCAATGAGCAGTTCTTC. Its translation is CSASPVGGGRNEQFF.